This TCR beta chain was sequenced for a study of CD8 T cells in ankylosing spondylitis. Study-wide findings and caveats: Reportedly, significant enrichment of disease-linked clones occurred in matched ankylosing spondylitis synovial fluid.

V was clipped by 4 bases and J by 1 base, with 11 bases between them. The germline V gene encodes CDR1 ENHRY and CDR2 SYGVKD. The CDR3 length is 14 residues. MiXCR was run by TCRdb on the 5' RACE reads, yielding one entry per CDR3 protein. This sample has 200,000 to 250,000 distinct CDR3 sequences, with roughly a tenth found just once. On this clonotype: Its cognate antigen is unknown.

The V gene is TRBV10-3, the J gene TRBJ2-7; tentative D call: TRBD2 (5 bases). The sequenced sample was blood, either unsorted or a sorted T cell fraction (not recorded which). The origin of this receptor is a male donor with ankylosing spondylitis or in good health (not recorded which). The CDR3: CAISAGRLSYEQYF. CDR3 bases: TGTGCCATCAGTGCTGGCAGACTATCCTACGAGCAGTACTTC.